By its share, the clone carrying this T cell receptor beta chain is large. Antigen specificity is unknown. The entry originates in a study of T and B cells in COVID-19 patients. Study-level findings and limits: Sorted SARS-CoV-2-responsive or tetramer+ T cells and CD4+, regulatory and CD8+ subsets were not yet sequenced.

Multiplex PCR with BIOMED2 TRB-A/B primer pools amplified TRB rearrangements. TCRdb ran MiXCR on the multiplex PCR reads and lists one entry per CDR3 protein. The sample yields approximately 13,000 distinct CDR3 sequences, 29% seen once. The CDR3 is 16 residues long. Trimming at V came to 5 bases and at J to 9 bases, leaving 12 bases not matched to a gene. The germline V gene has CDR1 LNHNV and CDR2 YYDKDF (reference sequence). TRB was amplified from around 250-500 ng of blood genomic DNA. Source material: blood. This clonotype originated in a human donor who had recovered from COVID-19. This chain links TRBV15 with TRBJ2-1; TRBD2 agrees at 11 bases. CDR3 sequence: CATSRPLSGGEVEQFF. In DNA form, the CDR3 reads TGTGCCACCAGCCGACCTCTTAGCGGGGGGGAGGTTGAGCAGTTCTTC.